A selection of T cell receptor beta chains follows, all from one sample in a study of blood T cell repertoires in COVID-19. Data came from immunoSEQ multiplex PCR; TCRdb stores just in-frame clones and leaves some out. This sample has approximately 280,000 clones, with 75% to 90% found just once. The sequencing sample was made of peripheral blood. The receptor source for this set is a man aged 40-55 years with acute or convalescent COVID-19. Both conserved end residues are part of each CDR3. A D gene is named only where the DNA matches it firmly. Only part of the rows carry a size: once, few, many, or a class if the clone is expanded.

TRBJ1-2 | TRBV15 | . | . | TGTGCCACCAGCAGAGATATGGTCGGGGGTAACTATGGCTACACCTTC | CATSRDMVGGNYGYTF
TRBJ1-3 | TRBV10-2 | . | . | TGCGCCAGCAGTGCAGGGGTGTACGGAAACACCATATATTTT | CASSAGVYGNTIYF
TRBJ2-6 | TRBV5-8 | . | . | TGTGCCAGCAGCTCAGGCCAATTCTCAATGGCCAACGTCCTGACTTTC | CASSSGQFSMANVLTF
TRBJ2-6 | TRBV12-5 | . | . | TGTGCTAGTGGTGCCTGGCTGGTGTCTGGGGCCAACGTCCTGACTTTC | CASGAWLVSGANVLTF
TRBJ1-2 | TRBV5-1 | TRBD1 | . | TGCGCCAGCAGCTTGTCAGGACAGGGGTTTAGCGGCTACACCTTC | CASSLSGQGFSGYTF
TRBJ2-5 | TRBV6-5 | TRBD1 | . | TGTGCCAGCAGTTACGCCCAGGGGGCGACGGGAAGGTCCCAGTACTTC | CASSYAQGATGRSQYF
TRBJ2-1 | TRBV4-1 | . | . | TGCGCCAGCAGCCCCGCCCGAATCGACAGCAATGAGCAGTTCTTC | CASSPARIDSNEQFF
TRBJ2-7 | TRBV27 | . | . | TGTGCCAGCAGTTTAAATCCCAGTCTCGCCTACGAGCAGTACTTC | CASSLNPSLAYEQYF
TRBJ2-1 | TRBV13 | TRBD1 | . | TGTGCCAGCAGCCCTGGACAGGGGGTTGTGAATGAGCAGTTCTTC | CASSPGQGVVNEQFF
TRBJ1-1 | TRBV5-5 | . | . | TGTGCCAGCAGCTTGGTAGCAGGGCTACGAGCGAACACTGAAGCTTTCTTT | CASSLVAGLRANTEAFF
TRBJ2-3 | TRBV5-8 | . | . | TGTGCCAGCAGTAGAACTAGCACGGCTGGGACAGATACGCAGTATTTT | CASSRTSTAGTDTQYF
TRBJ1-1 | TRBV5-4 | TRBD1 | . | TGTGCCAGCAGCCAAGACAGGGGCGCGCGTACCACTGAAGCTTTCTTT | CASSQDRGARTTEAFF
TRBJ1-1 | TRBV10-2 | . | . | TGCGCCAGCGGGAGGGCAGCTAACACTGAAGCTTTCTTT | CASGRAANTEAFF
TRBJ1-1 | TRBV2 | . | . | TGTGCCAGCTATCTGAGTCGAGGGTCCAACACTGAAGCTTTCTTT | CASYLSRGSNTEAFF
TRBJ1-6 | TRBV6-2/TRBV6-3 | . | . | TGTGCCAGCAGTTCAGAGGGTTTCGGAATTCACCCCCTCCACTTT | CASSSEGFGIHPLHF
TRBJ1-1 | TRBV11-2 | . | . | TGTGCCAGCAGCTTAGCCGGGAAGGGTTCGGGTGAAGCTTTCTTT | CASSLAGKGSGEAFF
TRBJ2-3 | TRBV3-1/TRBV3-2 | . | . | TGTGCCAGCAGCCGTTCTAGCACAGATACGCAGTATTTT | CASSRSSTDTQYF
TRBJ1-6 | TRBV6-6 | TRBD1 | . | TGTGCCAGCAGTCGACAGGGGGCATGGAATTCACCCCTCCACTTT | CASSRQGAWNSPLHF
TRBJ2-7 | TRBV11-2 | . | . | TGTGCCAGCACCCTAAGCACTCCCAGGGGATGGAGCTACGAGCAGTACTTC | CASTLSTPRGWSYEQYF
TRBJ2-3 | TRBV9 | TRBD2 | . | TGTGCCAGCAGCCCCCCCCGGGGGGTAGGAGATACGCAGTATTTT | CASSPPRGVGDTQYF
TRBJ2-7 | TRBV24-1 | . | . | TGTGCCACCAGTGATTTTCCAGGGGACGAGCAGTACTTC | CATSDFPGDEQYF
TRBJ1-1 | TRBV6-6 | . | . | TGTGCCAGCAGTTCCACAGTAGGCACTGAAGCTTTCTTT | CASSSTVGTEAFF
TRBJ2-7 | TRBV5-5 | . | . | TGTGCCAGCAGCTTGGCCCCAGGGTCCCACGAGCAGTACTTC | CASSLAPGSHEQYF
TRBJ1-1 | TRBV28 | . | . | TGTGCCAGCAGACTATCTCCTCAGGGAAGCACTGAAGCTTTCTTT | CASRLSPQGSTEAFF
TRBJ2-2 | TRBV7-3 | TRBD2 | . | TGTGCCAGCAGCTTCCCGGGAGGCGGGGAGCTGTTTTTT | CASSFPGGGELFF
TRBJ1-1 | TRBV4-2 | . | few | TGTGCCAGCAGCCATGGGGCAGACACTGAAGCTTTCTTT | CASSHGADTEAFF
TRBJ2-3 | TRBV3-1/TRBV3-2 | TRBD1 | . | TGTGCCAGCAGTCCTCCTCCCGCGACAGGGGTGGAAGATACGCAGTATTTT | CASSPPPATGVEDTQYF
TRBJ2-3 | TRBV24-1 | . | . | TGTGCCACCAGGGGGAGGGGGGCCGGCACAGATACGCAGTATTTT | CATRGRGAGTDTQYF
TRBJ2-1 | TRBV9 | TRBD1 | . | TGTGCCAGCAGCCCCCGACAGGGGGCAGGCAATGAGCAGTTCTTC | CASSPRQGAGNEQFF